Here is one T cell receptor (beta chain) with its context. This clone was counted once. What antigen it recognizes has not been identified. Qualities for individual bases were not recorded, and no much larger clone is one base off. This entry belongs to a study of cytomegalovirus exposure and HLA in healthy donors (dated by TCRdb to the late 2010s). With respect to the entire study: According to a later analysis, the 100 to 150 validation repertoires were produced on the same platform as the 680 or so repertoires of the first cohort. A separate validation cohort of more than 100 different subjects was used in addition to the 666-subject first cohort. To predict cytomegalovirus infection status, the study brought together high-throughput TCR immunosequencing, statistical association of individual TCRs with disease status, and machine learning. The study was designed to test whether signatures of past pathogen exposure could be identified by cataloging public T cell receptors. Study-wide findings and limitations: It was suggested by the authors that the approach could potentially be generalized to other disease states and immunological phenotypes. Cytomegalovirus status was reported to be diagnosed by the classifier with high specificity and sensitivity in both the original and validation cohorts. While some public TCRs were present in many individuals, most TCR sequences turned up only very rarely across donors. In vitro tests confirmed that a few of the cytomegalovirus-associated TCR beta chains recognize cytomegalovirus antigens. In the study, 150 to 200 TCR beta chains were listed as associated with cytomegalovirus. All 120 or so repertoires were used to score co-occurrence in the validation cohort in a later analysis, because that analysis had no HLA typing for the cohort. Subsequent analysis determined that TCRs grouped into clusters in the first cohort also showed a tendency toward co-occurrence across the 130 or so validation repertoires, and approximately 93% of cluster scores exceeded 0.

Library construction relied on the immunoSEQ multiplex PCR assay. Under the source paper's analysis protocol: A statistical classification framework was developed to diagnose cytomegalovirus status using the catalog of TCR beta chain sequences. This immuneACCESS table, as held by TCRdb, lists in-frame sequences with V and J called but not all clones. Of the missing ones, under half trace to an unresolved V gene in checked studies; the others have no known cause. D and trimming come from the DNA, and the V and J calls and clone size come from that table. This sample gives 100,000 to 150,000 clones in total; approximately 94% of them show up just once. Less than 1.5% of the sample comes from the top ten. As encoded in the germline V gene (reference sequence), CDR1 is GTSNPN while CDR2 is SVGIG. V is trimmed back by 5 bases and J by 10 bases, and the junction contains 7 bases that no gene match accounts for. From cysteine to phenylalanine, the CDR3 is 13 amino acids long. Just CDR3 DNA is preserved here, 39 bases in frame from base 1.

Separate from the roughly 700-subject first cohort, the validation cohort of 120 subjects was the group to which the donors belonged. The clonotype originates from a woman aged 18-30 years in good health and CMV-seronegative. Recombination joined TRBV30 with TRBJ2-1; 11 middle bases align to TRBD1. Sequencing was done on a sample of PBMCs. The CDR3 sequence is CAWGTGGLREQFF. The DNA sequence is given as TGTGCCTGGGGGACAGGGGGGTTGCGGGAGCAGTTCTTC.